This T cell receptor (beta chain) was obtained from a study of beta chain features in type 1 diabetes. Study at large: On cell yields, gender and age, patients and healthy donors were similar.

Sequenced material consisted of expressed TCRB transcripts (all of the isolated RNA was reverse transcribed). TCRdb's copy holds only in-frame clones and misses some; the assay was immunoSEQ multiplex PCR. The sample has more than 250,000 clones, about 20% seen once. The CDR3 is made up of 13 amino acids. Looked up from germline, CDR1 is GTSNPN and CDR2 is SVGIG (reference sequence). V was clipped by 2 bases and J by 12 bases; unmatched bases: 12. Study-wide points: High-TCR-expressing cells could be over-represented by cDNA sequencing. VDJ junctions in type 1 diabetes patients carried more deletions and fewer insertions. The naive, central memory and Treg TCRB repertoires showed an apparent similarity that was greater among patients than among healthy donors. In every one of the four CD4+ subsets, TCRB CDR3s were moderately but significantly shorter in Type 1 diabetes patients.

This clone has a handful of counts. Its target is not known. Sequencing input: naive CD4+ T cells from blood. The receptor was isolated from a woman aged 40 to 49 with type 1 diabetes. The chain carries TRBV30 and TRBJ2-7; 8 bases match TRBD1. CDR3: CAWSSQGESKRYF. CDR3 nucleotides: TGTGCCTGGAGTTCACAGGGGGAAAGTAAACGGTACTTC.